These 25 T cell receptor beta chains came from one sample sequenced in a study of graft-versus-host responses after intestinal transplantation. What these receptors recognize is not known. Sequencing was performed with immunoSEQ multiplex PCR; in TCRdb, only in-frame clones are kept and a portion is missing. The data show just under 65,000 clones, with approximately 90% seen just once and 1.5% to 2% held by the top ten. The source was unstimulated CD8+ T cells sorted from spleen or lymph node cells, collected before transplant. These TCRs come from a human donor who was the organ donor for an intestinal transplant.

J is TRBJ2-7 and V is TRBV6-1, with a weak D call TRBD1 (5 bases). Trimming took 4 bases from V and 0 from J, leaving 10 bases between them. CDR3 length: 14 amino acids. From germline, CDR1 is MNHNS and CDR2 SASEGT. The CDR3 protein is CASSADTNSYEQYF. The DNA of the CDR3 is TGTGCCAGCAGTGCGGACACCAACTCCTACGAGCAGTACTTC.

DNA of the CDR3: TGTGCCAGCAGCTTAGTGGCTCCCGAGCAGTACTTC. Translating gives CASSLVAPEQYF. The chain combines TRBV7-2 with TRBJ2-7; D is unclear. The CDR3 has 12 residues. Germline V gene sequence: CDR1 SGHTA, CDR2 FQGNSA. Between the trimmed V and J ends, which lost 1 base and 6 bases, there was a span of 7 bases.

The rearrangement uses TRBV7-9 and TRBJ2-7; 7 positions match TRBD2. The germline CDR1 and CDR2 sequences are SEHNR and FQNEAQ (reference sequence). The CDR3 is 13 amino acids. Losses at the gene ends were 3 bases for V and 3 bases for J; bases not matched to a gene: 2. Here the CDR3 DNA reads TGTGCCAGCAGCTTCGGGGGGATCTACGAGCAGTACTTC. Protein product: CASSFGGIYEQYF.

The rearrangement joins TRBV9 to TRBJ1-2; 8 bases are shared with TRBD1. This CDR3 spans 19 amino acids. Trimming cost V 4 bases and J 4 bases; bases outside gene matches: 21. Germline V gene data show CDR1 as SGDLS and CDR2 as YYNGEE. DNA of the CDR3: TGTGCCAGCAGCCACTCACCCGAGCCCCGAAGGACAGGGATCTATGGCTACACCTTC. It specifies CASSHSPEPRRTGIYGYTF.

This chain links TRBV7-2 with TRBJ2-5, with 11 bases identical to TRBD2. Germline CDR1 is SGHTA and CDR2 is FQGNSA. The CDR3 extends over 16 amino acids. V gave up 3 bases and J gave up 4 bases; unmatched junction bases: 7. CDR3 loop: CASSFVAGGLSETQYF. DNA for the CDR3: TGTGCCAGCAGCTTCGTAGCGGGAGGGCTGTCAGAGACCCAGTACTTC.

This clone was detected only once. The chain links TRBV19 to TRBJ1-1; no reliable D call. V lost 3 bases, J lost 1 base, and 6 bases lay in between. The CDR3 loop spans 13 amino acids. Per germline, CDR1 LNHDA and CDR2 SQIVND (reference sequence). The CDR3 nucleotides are TGTGCCAGTAGTATCGGGGAGAACACTGAAGCTTTCTTT. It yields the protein CASSIGENTEAFF. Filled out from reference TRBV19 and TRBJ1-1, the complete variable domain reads DGGITQSPKYLFRKEGQNVTLSCEQNLNHDAMYWYRQDPGQGLRLIYYSQIVNDFQKGDIAEGYSVSREKKESFPLTVTSAQKNPTAFYLCASSIGENTEAFFGQGTRLTVV.

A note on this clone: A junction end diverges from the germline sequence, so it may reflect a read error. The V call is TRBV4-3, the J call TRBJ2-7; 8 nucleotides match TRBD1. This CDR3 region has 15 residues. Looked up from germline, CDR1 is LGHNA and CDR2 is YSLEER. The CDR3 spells CASSEDRGKGNEQYF. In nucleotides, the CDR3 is TGCGCCAGCAGCGAAGACAGGGGAAAAGGTAACGAGCAGTACTTC.

Here the CDR3 DNA reads TGTGCCAGCAGCTCTATTACAGGGGTGTGGACAGATACGCAGTATTTT. Encoded protein: CASSSITGVWTDTQYF. The rearrangement uses TRBV7-8 and TRBJ2-3; 7 bases agree with TRBD1. The V segment lost 4 bases and the J segment 3 bases; nucleotides outside the gene matches: 10. Germline CDR1 SGHVS, CDR2 FQNEAQ. The CDR3 is 16 amino acids. Full variable domain (remainder filled in from reference TRBV7-8 and TRBJ2-3): GAGVSQSPRYKVAKRGQDVALRCDPISGHVSLFWYQQALGQGPEFLTYFQNEAQLDKSGLPSDRFFAERPEGSVSTLKIQRTQQEDSAVYLCASSSITGVWTDTQYFGPGTRLTVL.

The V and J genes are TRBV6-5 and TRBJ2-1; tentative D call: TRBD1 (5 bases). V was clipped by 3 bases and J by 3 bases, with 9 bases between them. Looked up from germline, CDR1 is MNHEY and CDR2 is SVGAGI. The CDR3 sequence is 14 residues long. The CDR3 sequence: CASSYTDNYNEQFF. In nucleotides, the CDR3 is TGTGCCAGCAGTTATACGGACAACTACAATGAGCAGTTCTTC.

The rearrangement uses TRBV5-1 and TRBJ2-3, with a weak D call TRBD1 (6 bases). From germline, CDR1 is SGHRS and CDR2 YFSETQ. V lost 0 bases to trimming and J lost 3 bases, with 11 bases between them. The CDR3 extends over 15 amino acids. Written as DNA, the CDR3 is TGCGCCAGCAGCTTGGCCCCAGGGGCGACAGATACGCAGTATTTT. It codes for CASSLAPGATDTQYF.

The DNA for the CDR3 is TGTGCCAGCCCCCTAGCGGGCAAGAATGAGCAGTTCTTC. Amino acids: CASPLAGKNEQFF. The chain employs TRBV7-3 and TRBJ2-1; 8 bases align to TRBD2. The CDR3 totals 13 residues. V shed 8 bases and J 7 bases; nucleotides not matched to a gene: 7. The germline gives CDR1 SGHTA, CDR2 FQGTGA.

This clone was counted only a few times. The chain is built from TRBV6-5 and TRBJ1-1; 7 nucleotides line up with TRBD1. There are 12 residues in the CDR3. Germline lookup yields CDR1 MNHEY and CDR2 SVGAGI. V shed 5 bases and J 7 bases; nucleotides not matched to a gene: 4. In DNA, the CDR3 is TGTGCCAGCAGTCACGGACAGGTTGAAGCTTTCTTT. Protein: CASSHGQVEAFF.

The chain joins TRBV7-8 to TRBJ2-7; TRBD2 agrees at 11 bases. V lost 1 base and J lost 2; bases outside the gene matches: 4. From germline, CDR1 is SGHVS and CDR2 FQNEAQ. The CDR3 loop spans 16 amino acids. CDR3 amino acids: CASSLVSSGGTYEQYF. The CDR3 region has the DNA TGTGCCAGCAGCTTAGTGTCTAGCGGGGGGACCTACGAGCAGTACTTC.

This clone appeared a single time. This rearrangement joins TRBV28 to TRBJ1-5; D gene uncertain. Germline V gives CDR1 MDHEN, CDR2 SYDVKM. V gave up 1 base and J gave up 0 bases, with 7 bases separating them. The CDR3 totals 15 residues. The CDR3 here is CASSLSSYSNQPQHF. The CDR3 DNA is TGTGCCAGCAGTTTATCGAGTTATAGCAATCAGCCCCAGCATTTT.

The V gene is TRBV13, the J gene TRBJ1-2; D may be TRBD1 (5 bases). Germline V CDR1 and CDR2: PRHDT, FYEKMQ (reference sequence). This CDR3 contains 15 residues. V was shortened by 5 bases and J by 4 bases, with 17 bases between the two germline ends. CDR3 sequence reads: CASSLSLGGFYGYTF. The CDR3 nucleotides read TGTGCCAGCAGCCTAAGCCTGGGGGGATTCTATGGCTACACCTTC.

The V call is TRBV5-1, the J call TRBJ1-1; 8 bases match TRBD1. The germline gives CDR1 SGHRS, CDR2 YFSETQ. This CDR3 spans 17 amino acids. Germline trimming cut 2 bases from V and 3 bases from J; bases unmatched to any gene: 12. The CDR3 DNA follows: TGCGCCAGCAGCTTCTCAGGGGGCGAAAGGAGGGACACTGAAGCTTTCTTT. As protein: CASSFSGGERRDTEAFF.

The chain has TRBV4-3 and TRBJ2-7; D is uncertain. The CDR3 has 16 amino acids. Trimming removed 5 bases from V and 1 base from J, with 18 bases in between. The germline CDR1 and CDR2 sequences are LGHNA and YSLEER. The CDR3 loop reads CASSSSRSDPSYEQYF. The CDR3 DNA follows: TGCGCCAGCAGCTCGAGCCGCAGCGACCCTTCCTACGAGCAGTACTTC.

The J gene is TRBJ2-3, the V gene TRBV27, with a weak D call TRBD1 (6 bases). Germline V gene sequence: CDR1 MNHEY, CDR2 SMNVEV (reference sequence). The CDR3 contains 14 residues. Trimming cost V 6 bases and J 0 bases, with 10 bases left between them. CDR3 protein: CASSLGQSTDTQYF. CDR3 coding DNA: TGTGCCAGCAGCTTAGGACAGAGCACAGATACGCAGTATTTT.

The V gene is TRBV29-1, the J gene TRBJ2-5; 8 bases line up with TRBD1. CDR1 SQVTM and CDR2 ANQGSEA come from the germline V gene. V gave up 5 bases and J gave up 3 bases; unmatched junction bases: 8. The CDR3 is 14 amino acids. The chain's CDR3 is CSVSGQGFKETQYF. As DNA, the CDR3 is TGCAGCGTTTCAGGACAGGGTTTTAAAGAGACCCAGTACTTC.

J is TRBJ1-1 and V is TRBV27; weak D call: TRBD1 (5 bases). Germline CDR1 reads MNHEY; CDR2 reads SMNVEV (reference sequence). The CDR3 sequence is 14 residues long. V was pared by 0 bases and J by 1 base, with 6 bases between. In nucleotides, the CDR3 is TGTGCCAGCAGTTTATCTGGGGCGAACACTGAAGCTTTCTTT. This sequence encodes CASSLSGANTEAFF.

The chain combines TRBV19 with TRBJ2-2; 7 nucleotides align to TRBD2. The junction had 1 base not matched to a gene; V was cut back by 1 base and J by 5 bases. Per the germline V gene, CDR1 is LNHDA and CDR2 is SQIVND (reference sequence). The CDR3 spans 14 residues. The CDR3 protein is CASSIGGGTGELFF. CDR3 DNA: TGTGCCAGTAGTATAGGGGGGGGGACCGGGGAGCTGTTTTTT.

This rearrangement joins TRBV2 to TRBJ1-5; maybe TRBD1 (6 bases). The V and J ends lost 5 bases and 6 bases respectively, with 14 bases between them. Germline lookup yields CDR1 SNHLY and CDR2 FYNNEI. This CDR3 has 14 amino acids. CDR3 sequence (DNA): TGTGCCAGCAGTTCTGGGGGGGGCAGTCAGCCCCAGCATTTT. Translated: CASSSGGGSQPQHF.

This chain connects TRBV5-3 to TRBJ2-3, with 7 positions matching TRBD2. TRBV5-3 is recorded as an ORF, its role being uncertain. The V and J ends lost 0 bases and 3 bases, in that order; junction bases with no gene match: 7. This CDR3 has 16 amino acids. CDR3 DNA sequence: TGTGCCAGAAGCTTGGCGCCGACTAGCCGAACAGATACGCAGTATTTT. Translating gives CARSLAPTSRTDTQYF.

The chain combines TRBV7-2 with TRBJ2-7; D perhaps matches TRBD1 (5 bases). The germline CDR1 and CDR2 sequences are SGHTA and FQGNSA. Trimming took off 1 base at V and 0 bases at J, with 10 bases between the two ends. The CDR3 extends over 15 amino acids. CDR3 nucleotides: TGTGCCAGCAGCTTAGAGTTGACAGCCTCCTACGAGCAGTACTTC. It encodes CASSLELTASYEQYF.

The CDR3 loop is CASSDSGEPEQYF. CDR3 bases: TGTGCCAGCAGTGACTCCGGAGAGCCGGAGCAGTACTTC. J is TRBJ2-4 and V is TRBV6-1, with D uncertain. This CDR3 contains 13 residues. Trimming removed 3 bases at V and 13 bases at J, with 16 bases between. CDR1 and CDR2 from the germline V gene are MNHNS and SASEGT.